Below, 32 T cell receptor beta chains from the same sample are listed, as sequenced in a study of T cell changes during pregnancy in multiple sclerosis. Repertoires were generated with immunoSEQ multiplex PCR, while TCRdb's copy carries only in-frame clones and drops some. The table shows 12,000 to 15,000 clones, with 93% occurring only once. The sample consisted of peripheral blood, taken in the second trimester of pregnancy. These receptors were obtained from a female donor in good health, enrolled as a control in a pregnancy study.

This chain links TRBV7-7 with TRBJ2-2, with D unclear. The CDR3 loop spans 15 amino acids. Germline assignment: CDR1 SSHAT and CDR2 FNYEAQ (reference sequence). Between the trimmed V and J ends, which lost 3 bases and 6 bases, there was a span of 14 bases. Here the CDR3 reads CASSFGGAFAGELFF. DNA of the CDR3: TGTGCCAGCAGCTTCGGCGGAGCCTTCGCCGGGGAGCTGTTTTTT.

The V call is TRBV29-1, the J call TRBJ2-7; D is possibly TRBD1 (6 bases). The CDR3 has 13 amino acids. Germline V CDR1 and CDR2: SQVTM, ANQGSEA. The ends were cut back, 1 base at V and 5 bases at J, with 12 bases in the middle. As DNA, the CDR3 is TGCAGCGTTGAAGGTAGCAGGGGAGACGAGCAGTACTTC. This codes for CSVEGSRGDEQYF.

This clone was found once. V and J are TRBV30 and TRBJ2-5, with 9 positions matching TRBD1. V was pared by 8 bases and J by 7 bases, with 5 bases of the junction left unmatched. The germline gives CDR1 GTSNPN, CDR2 SVGIG (reference sequence). This CDR3 contains 11 residues. The CDR3, as DNA: TGTGCCCATACGACAGGGGGGACCCAGTACTTC. Translating it yields CAHTTGGTQYF.

The V gene is TRBV15, the J gene TRBJ1-1; weak D call: TRBD1 (6 bases). The CDR3 length is 12 residues. Per the germline V gene, CDR1 is LNHNV and CDR2 is YYDKDF (reference sequence). V was trimmed by 0 bases and J by 12 bases, leaving 11 bases between them. In DNA form, the CDR3 reads TGTGCCACCAGCAGAGAGGGGGCCCGGTCTTTCTTT. Translating gives CATSREGARSFF.

The chain combines TRBV7-6 with TRBJ2-7; TRBD1 agrees at 8 bases. J gave up 3 bases and V 1 base, and 8 bases lay outside the gene matches. The CDR3 is made up of 16 amino acids. From germline, CDR1 is SGHVS and CDR2 FNYEAQ. Here the CDR3 DNA reads TGTGCCAGCAGCTTAGAGGACAGGGCTTTGTACTACGAGCAGTACTTC. This encodes CASSLEDRALYYEQYF.

This chain joins TRBV7-2 and TRBJ2-5; unclear D gene. The germline V gene encodes CDR1 SGHTA and CDR2 FQGNSA. The CDR3 loop spans 13 amino acids. V was cut by 1 base and J by 3 bases, with 6 bases left in between. The CDR3 here is CASSLVQKETQYF. CDR3 sequence (DNA): TGTGCCAGCAGCTTAGTACAGAAAGAGACCCAGTACTTC.

This chain links TRBV7-2 with TRBJ2-7, with a weak D call TRBD1 (5 bases). Looked up from germline, CDR1 is SGHTA and CDR2 is FQGNSA. The V and J ends lost 5 bases and 2 bases respectively, with 16 bases between them. This CDR3 comprises 15 residues. Here the CDR3 reads CASSPGQGIPYEQYF. CDR3 DNA sequence: TGTGCCAGCAGCCCAGGCCAGGGCATCCCCTACGAGCAGTACTTC.

This chain links TRBV7-3 with TRBJ2-2; weak D call: TRBD1 (5 bases). The germline V gene has CDR1 SGHTA and CDR2 FQGTGA. The CDR3 runs 14 residues. V dropped 2 bases and J dropped 6 bases, with 10 bases sitting between them. This CDR3 is CASSLGRGAGELFF. CDR3 DNA sequence: TGTGCCAGCAGCTTAGGAAGGGGCGCCGGGGAGCTGTTTTTT.

This sequence joins TRBV29-1 and TRBJ2-1; the D gene is possibly TRBD1 (5 bases). V gave up 4 bases and J gave up 0 bases, with 16 bases separating them. The germline V gene has CDR1 SQVTM and CDR2 ANQGSEA. This CDR3 region has 16 residues. CDR3 nucleotide sequence: TGCAGCGTTGTAAGGGGTTCCTTTAGCTCCTACAATGAGCAGTTCTTC. This gives the protein CSVVRGSFSSYNEQFF.

V usage is TRBV6-5 and J usage is TRBJ1-2; D call uncertain. This CDR3 comprises 12 residues. Germline loops: CDR1 MNHEY, CDR2 SVGAGI. Trimming left V 8 bases short and J 2 bases short, with 9 bases between. DNA for the CDR3: TGTGCCAGCTGGGCGGGGAACTATGGCTACACCTTC. Translating gives CASWAGNYGYTF.

The sample holds one count of this clone. The chain combines TRBV11-2 with TRBJ2-7, with TRBD2 matching over 8 bases. In germline, CDR1 is SGHAT, CDR2 FQNNGV. This CDR3 is built from 15 residues. J lost 0 bases, V lost 0 bases, and 1 base had no gene match. The CDR3 spells CASSLDTSGSYEQYF. CDR3 DNA: TGTGCCAGCAGCTTAGATACTAGCGGCTCCTACGAGCAGTACTTC.

V usage is TRBV10-3 and J usage is TRBJ2-3; 8 bases are shared with TRBD2. V lost 2 bases, J lost 2 bases, and 3 bases stayed unmatched. Germline CDR1 is ENHRY and CDR2 is SYGVKD. The CDR3 has 15 residues. The CDR3 DNA reads TGTGCCATCAGTGAGCTAGCGGGCCACACAGATACGCAGTATTTT. Protein sequence: CAISELAGHTDTQYF.

The chain employs TRBV15 and TRBJ2-3; 7 nucleotides match TRBD2. V lost 0 bases to trimming and J lost 11 bases; unmatched junction nucleotides: 2. CDR3 length equals 12 residues. Germline V gene lookup returns CDR1 LNHNV and CDR2 YYDKDF (reference sequence). The CDR3 nucleotides are TGTGCCACCAGCAGAGATGGCGGGAGGCAGTATTTT. Amino acids: CATSRDGGRQYF.

This sequence joins TRBV2 and TRBJ2-4; TRBD2 aligns across 15 bases. Trimming removed 6 bases from V and 6 bases from J; junction bases left unmatched: 9. Germline lookup yields CDR1 SNHLY and CDR2 FYNNEI. There are 17 residues in the CDR3. The chain's CDR3 is CASRGGLAGGGGNIQYF. For the CDR3, the DNA is TGTGCCAGCAGGGGGGGACTAGCGGGAGGAGGGGGAAACATTCAGTACTTC.

The chain combines TRBV27 with TRBJ1-5, with TRBD1 identical over 7 bases. V gave up 5 bases and J gave up 2 bases; unmatched junction bases: 9. The CDR3 runs to 16 residues. Germline loops: CDR1 MNHEY, CDR2 SMNVEV (reference sequence). This chain's CDR3 is CASSPRIGTGNQPQHF. The CDR3 bases are TGTGCCAGCAGTCCCAGGATTGGGACAGGCAATCAGCCCCAGCATTTT.

The chain links TRBV11-3 to TRBJ2-7; TRBD2 might be the D (7 bases). The CDR3 spans 16 residues. Looked up from germline, CDR1 is SGHNT and CDR2 is YENEEA. V lost 4 bases and J lost 2, with 18 bases in between. The CDR3 DNA is TGTGCCAGCAGCTCCCCAAAGGGAGGGGGACCCTACGAGCAGTACTTC. It translates to CASSSPKGGGPYEQYF.

CDR3 nucleotide sequence: TGCGCCAGCAGTGATTCTCCGGGACTATCCTACAATGAGCAGTTCTTC. Its translation: CASSDSPGLSYNEQFF. This chain uses TRBV5-1 with TRBJ2-1; 7 bases are a match to TRBD2. Losses at the gene ends were 5 bases for V and 1 base for J; bases not matched to a gene: 9. CDR3 size: 16 residues. CDR1 and CDR2 from the germline V gene are SGHRS and YFSETQ.

V gene TRBV13 combines with J gene TRBJ2-3, with 11 positions matching TRBD1. V was clipped by 3 bases and J by 6 bases; unmatched bases: 5. The CDR3 sequence is 15 residues long. Germline values: CDR1 PRHDT, CDR2 FYEKMQ (reference sequence). The CDR3 nucleotides are TGTGCCAGCAGCTTCGGACAGGGGGCTGTGGATACGCAGTATTTT. Translated, it gives CASSFGQGAVDTQYF.

This chain joins TRBV4-2 and TRBJ1-5, with D unclear. The CDR3 consists of 13 residues. Germline-derived CDR1 and CDR2 are LGHNA and YNFKEQ. The ends were cut back, 1 base at V and 4 bases at J, with 5 bases in the middle. The CDR3 loop reads CASSQGQNQPQHF. Written as DNA, the CDR3 is TGTGCCAGCAGCCAAGGGCAAAATCAGCCCCAGCATTTT.

J is TRBJ2-2 and V is TRBV5-4; 13 nucleotides align to TRBD2. CDR3 length: 17 amino acids. V lost 4 bases to trimming and J lost 0 bases; unmatched junction nucleotides: 3. CDR1 and CDR2 from the germline V gene are SGHNT and YYREEE (reference sequence). CDR3 coding DNA: TGTGCCAGCAGCCGACTAGCGGGGGGCTCGAACACCGGGGAGCTGTTTTTT. Translation gives CASSRLAGGSNTGELFF.

The chain recombines TRBV10-3 with TRBJ2-7; the D is unclear. This CDR3 has 12 amino acids. Per the germline V gene, CDR1 is ENHRY and CDR2 is SYGVKD. Trimming took 6 bases from V and 6 from J, leaving 12 bases between them. CDR3 DNA: TGTGCCATCAGGACTGGGTCTGGCGAGCAGTACTTC. Translating it yields CAIRTGSGEQYF.

The rearrangement joins TRBV5-6 to TRBJ1-4; a weak D match, TRBD1 (6 bases). V was shortened by 3 bases and J by 8 bases, with 20 bases between the two germline ends. The germline gives CDR1 SGHDT, CDR2 YYEEEE. The CDR3 length is 16 residues. The CDR3: CASSYAPQGKREKLFF. For the CDR3, the DNA is TGTGCCAGCAGCTACGCGCCACAGGGAAAACGAGAAAAACTGTTTTTT.

This chain connects TRBV18 to TRBJ2-5; 8 positions agree with TRBD1. The germline V gene has CDR1 KGHSH and CDR2 LQKENI. V was clipped by 6 bases and J by 5 bases; unmatched bases: 5. This CDR3 comprises 13 residues. The CDR3 nucleotides are TGTGCCAGCTCCCTTCGACAGGGGGAGACCCAGTACTTC. This translates into CASSLRQGETQYF.

The chain has TRBV19 and TRBJ1-5, with a tentative D call TRBD1 (5 bases). The CDR3 loop spans 16 amino acids. Trimming removed 3 bases at V and 2 bases at J, with 14 bases between. Per germline, CDR1 LNHDA and CDR2 SQIVND (reference sequence). CDR3 nucleotides: TGTGCCAGTAGTATTCCGTTCAGGGCTGGCAATCAGCCCCAGCATTTT. It yields the protein CASSIPFRAGNQPQHF. Variable domain in full (rest from reference TRBV19 and TRBJ1-5): DGGITQSPKYLFRKEGQNVTLSCEQNLNHDAMYWYRQDPGQGLRLIYYSQIVNDFQKGDIAEGYSVSREKKESFPLTVTSAQKNPTAFYLCASSIPFRAGNQPQHFGDGTRLSIL.

The rearrangement uses TRBV28 and TRBJ1-5, with 8 bases identical to TRBD1. There are 14 residues in the CDR3. Germline V lookup: CDR1 MDHEN, CDR2 SYDVKM. V gave up 3 bases and J gave up 7 bases; unmatched junction bases: 5. CDR3 region: CASSFTGQGQPQHF. The CDR3 DNA reads as TGTGCCAGCAGTTTTACAGGACAGGGACAGCCCCAGCATTTT.

V is TRBV28 and J is TRBJ2-1; TRBD1 agrees at 7 bases. CDR1 is MDHEN and CDR2 is SYDVKM in the germline V gene. There are 15 residues in the CDR3. Trimming took 5 bases from V and 2 from J; bases not matched to a gene: 6. CDR3: CASSTPGTAYNEQFF. CDR3 sequence (DNA): TGTGCCAGCAGTACCCCCGGGACAGCCTACAATGAGCAGTTCTTC.

V usage is TRBV7-2 and J usage is TRBJ1-2, with TRBD1 matching 11 bases. V dropped 3 bases and J dropped 5; count of bases not matched to a gene: 2. The CDR3 runs to 14 residues. From germline, CDR1 is SGHTA and CDR2 FQGNSA. Here the CDR3 reads CASSFGQGAYGYTF. The CDR3 DNA reads TGTGCCAGCAGCTTCGGACAGGGGGCGTATGGCTACACCTTC. The full variable domain, with the rest looked up from reference TRBV7-2 and TRBJ1-2, is GAGVSQSPSNKVTEKGKDVELRCDPISGHTALYWYRQSLGQGLEFLIYFQGNSAPDKSGLPSDRFSAERTGGSVSTLTIQRTQQEDSAVYLCASSFGQGAYGYTFGSGTRLTVV.

This clone was detected a few times. The J gene is TRBJ1-2, the V gene TRBV13; a weak D match, TRBD1 (5 bases). Germline CDR1 is PRHDT and CDR2 is FYEKMQ (reference sequence). Trimming left V 8 bases short and J 2 bases short, with 21 bases between. This CDR3 has 16 residues. CDR3 loop: CASSDTGGEGNYGYTF. CDR3 nucleotide sequence: TGTGCCAGCTCCGATACGGGAGGGGAAGGAAACTATGGCTACACCTTC.

A single count supports this clone. The chain joins TRBV28 to TRBJ1-2; 9 positions agree with TRBD1. CDR1 is MDHEN, CDR2 SYDVKM, per germline. The CDR3 consists of 17 residues. Germline trimming cut 7 bases from V and 4 bases from J; bases unmatched to any gene: 16. The CDR3 spells CASTTTEGTGNLYGYTF. CDR3 nucleotide sequence: TGTGCCAGCACCACCACGGAGGGGACAGGGAATCTCTATGGCTACACCTTC.

Remarks on this clone: An end of the junction does not agree with germline; a read error may underlie this. This sequence joins TRBV11-2 and TRBJ2-7; 13 bases line up with TRBD2. Germline V gene sequence: CDR1 SGHAT, CDR2 FQNNGV. This CDR3 region has 13 residues. CDR3 coding DNA: TGTGCCAGCAGCTTAGGGGGACTAGCGGGAAATTTATTC. Translation gives CASSLGGLAGNLF.

The table lists this clone with a few counts. The chain is built from TRBV2 and TRBJ2-7; D unresolved. The CDR3 has 12 residues. In germline, CDR1 is SNHLY, CDR2 FYNNEI. Trimming took 6 bases from V and 7 from J, leaving 13 bases between them. Here the CDR3 DNA reads TGTGCCAGCAGCTATCACTCATTGGAGCAGTACTTC. Translation gives CASSYHSLEQYF.

The rearrangement uses TRBV7-6 and TRBJ2-1; TRBD2 might be the D (5 bases). Germline values: CDR1 SGHVS, CDR2 FNYEAQ. This CDR3 region has 15 residues. Trimming removed 5 bases from V and 7 bases from J, with 18 bases in between. The CDR3 spells CASSLLGEVGNEQFF. CDR3 bases: TGTGCCAGCAGCCTCCTGGGAGAAGTGGGGAATGAGCAGTTCTTC.